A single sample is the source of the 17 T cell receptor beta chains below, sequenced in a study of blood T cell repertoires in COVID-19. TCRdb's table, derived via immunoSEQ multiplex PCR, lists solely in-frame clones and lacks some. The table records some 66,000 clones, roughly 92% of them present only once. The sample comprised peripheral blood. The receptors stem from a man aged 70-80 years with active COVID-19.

CDR3 protein: CASSLEQGWVAPQHF. The CDR3 DNA reads as TGTGCCAGCAGCTTAGAGCAGGGGTGGGTTGCGCCCCAGCATTTT. V is TRBV7-6 and J is TRBJ1-5; weak D call: TRBD1 (6 bases). Germline CDR1 and CDR2: SGHVS and FNYEAQ. The CDR3 spans 15 residues. V was cut by 1 base and J by 9 bases, with 16 bases left in between.

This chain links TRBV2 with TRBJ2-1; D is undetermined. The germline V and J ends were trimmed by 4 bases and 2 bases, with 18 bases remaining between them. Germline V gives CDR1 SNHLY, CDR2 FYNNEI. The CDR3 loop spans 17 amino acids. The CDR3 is CASSAKPSLRPYNEQFF. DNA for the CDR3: TGTGCCAGCAGTGCGAAGCCTAGTTTGAGGCCCTACAATGAGCAGTTCTTC.

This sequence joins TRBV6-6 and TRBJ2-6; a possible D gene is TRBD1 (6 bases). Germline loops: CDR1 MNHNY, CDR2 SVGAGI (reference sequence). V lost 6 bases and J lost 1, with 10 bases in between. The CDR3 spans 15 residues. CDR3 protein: CASRNQGSGANVLTF. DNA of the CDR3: TGTGCCAGCAGGAACCAGGGGTCTGGGGCCAACGTCCTGACTTTC.

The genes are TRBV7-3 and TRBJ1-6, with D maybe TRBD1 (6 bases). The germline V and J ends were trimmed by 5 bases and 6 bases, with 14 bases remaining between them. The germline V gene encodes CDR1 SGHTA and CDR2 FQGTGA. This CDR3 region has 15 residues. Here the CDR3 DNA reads TGTGCCAGCAGCAATAGGGACATCGGTAATTCACCCCTCCACTTT. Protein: CASSNRDIGNSPLHF.

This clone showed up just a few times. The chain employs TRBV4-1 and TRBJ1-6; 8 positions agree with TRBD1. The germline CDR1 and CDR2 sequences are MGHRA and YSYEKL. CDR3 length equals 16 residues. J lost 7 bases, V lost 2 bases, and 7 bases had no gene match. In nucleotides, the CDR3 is TGCGCCAGCAGCCAACTAGACAGGGGAGGGAATTCACCCCTCCACTTT. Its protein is CASSQLDRGGNSPLHF.

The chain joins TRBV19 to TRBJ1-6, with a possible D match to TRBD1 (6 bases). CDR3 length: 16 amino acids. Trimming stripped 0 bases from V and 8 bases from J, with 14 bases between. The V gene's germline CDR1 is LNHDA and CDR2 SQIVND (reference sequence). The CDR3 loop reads CASSIDRGFRDSPLHF. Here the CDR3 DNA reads TGTGCCAGTAGTATAGACAGGGGATTTCGGGATTCACCCCTCCACTTT.

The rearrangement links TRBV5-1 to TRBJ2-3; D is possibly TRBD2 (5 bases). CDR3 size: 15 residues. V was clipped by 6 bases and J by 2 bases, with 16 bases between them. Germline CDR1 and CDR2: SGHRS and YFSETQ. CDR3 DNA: TGCGCCAGCATCGAGAGCGGCGCCTCCACAGATACGCAGTATTTT. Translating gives CASIESGASTDTQYF.

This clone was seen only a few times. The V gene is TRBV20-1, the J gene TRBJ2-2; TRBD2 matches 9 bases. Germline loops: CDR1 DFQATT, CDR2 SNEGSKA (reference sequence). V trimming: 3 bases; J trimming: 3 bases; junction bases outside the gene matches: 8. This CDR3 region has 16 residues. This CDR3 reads CSASAAAGGDTGELFF. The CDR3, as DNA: TGCAGTGCTAGTGCGGCGGCGGGGGGGGACACCGGGGAGCTGTTTTTT.

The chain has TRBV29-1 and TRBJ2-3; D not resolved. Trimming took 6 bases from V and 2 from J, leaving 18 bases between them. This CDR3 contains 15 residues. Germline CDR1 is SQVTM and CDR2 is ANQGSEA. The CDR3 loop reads CSVLRARLLTDTQYF. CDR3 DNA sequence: TGCAGCGTCCTCCGAGCCCGACTCCTCACAGATACGCAGTATTTT.

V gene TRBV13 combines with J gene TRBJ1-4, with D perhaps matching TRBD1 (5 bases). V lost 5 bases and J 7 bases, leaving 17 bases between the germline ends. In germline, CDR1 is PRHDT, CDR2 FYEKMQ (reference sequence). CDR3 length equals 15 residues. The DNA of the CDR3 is TGTGCCAGCAGCGGCGACAACAGCGGGGGTGAAAAACTGTTTTTT. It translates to CASSGDNSGGEKLFF.

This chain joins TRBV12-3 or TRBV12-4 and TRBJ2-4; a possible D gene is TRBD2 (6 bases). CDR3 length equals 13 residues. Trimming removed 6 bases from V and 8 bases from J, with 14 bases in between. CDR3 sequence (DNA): TGTGCCAGCAGCAAGGACTATACCGACATTCAGTACTTC. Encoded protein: CASSKDYTDIQYF.

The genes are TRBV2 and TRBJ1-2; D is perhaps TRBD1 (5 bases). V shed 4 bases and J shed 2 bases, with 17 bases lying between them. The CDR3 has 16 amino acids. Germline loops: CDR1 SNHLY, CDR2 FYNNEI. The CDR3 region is CASSAGRAEGNYGYTF. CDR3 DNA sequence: TGTGCCAGCAGTGCTGGCAGGGCGGAGGGAAACTATGGCTACACCTTC.

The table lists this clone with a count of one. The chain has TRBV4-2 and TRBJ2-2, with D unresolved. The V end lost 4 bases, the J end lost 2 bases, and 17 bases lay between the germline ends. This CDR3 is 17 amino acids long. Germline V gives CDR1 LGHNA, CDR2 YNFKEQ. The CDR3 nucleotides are TGTGCCAGCAGCCCCAGCCCATCTGGGCCCAACACCGGGGAGCTGTTTTTT. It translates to CASSPSPSGPNTGELFF.

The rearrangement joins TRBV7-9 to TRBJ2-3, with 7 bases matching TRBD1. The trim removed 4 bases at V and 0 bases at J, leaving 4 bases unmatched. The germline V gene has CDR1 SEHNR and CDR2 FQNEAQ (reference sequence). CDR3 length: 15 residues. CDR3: CASSYRQGSTDTQYF. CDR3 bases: TGTGCCAGCAGCTACCGACAGGGAAGCACAGATACGCAGTATTTT.

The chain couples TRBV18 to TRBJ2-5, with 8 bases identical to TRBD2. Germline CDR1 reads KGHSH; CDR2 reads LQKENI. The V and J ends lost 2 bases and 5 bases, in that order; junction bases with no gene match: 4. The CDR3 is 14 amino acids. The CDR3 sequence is CASSPAGGLETQYF. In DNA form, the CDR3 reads TGTGCCAGCTCACCAGCGGGGGGCTTGGAGACCCAGTACTTC.

CDR3 sequence: CASSDEQGPYGYTF. In nucleotides, the CDR3 is TGTGCCAGCAGTGATGAACAGGGCCCCTATGGCTACACCTTC. The chain combines TRBV6-1 with TRBJ1-2; D might be TRBD1 (6 bases). Germline lookup yields CDR1 MNHNS and CDR2 SASEGT. V dropped 3 bases and J dropped 4 bases, with 12 bases sitting between them. CDR3 length: 14 residues.

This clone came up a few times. CDR3 sequence: CASSPRGGGFGGYTF. CDR3 DNA sequence: TGTGCCAGCAGCCCTAGGGGGGGAGGGTTCGGTGGCTACACCTTC. The chain uses TRBV7-9 and TRBJ1-2; D might be TRBD1 (6 bases). V was clipped by 5 bases and J by 7 bases, with 20 bases between them. The CDR3 is 15 amino acids. Per the germline V gene, CDR1 is SEHNR and CDR2 is FQNEAQ (reference sequence).